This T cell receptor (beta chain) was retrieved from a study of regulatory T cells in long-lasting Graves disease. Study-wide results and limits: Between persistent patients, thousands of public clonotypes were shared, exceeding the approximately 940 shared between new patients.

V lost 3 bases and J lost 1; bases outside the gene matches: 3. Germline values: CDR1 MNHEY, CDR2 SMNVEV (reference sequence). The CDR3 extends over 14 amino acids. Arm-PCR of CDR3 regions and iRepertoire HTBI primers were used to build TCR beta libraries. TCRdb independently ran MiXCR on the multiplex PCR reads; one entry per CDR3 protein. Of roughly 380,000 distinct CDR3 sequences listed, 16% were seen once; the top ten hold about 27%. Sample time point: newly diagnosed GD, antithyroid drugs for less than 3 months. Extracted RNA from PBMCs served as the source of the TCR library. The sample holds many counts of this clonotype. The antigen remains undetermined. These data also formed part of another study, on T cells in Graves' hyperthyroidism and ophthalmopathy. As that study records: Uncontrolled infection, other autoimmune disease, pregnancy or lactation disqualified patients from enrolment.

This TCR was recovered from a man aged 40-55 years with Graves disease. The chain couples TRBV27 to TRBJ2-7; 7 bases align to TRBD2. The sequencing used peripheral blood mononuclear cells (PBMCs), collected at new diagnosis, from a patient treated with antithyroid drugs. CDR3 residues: CASSFRGGSYEQYF. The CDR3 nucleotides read TGTGCCAGCAGTTTCCGGGGAGGGTCCTACGAGCAGTACTTC.